These T cell receptor beta chains were read from a single sample in a study of PD-L1 blockade in urothelial cancer. The method was immunoSEQ multiplex PCR; TCRdb's version includes in-frame clones alone and lacks a portion of them. The sample includes about 45,000 clones, roughly 88% of them seen just once. Material: PBMCs, obtained around atezolizumab (anti-PD-L1) treatment. The receptors originated from a donor aged 40 or older with urothelial cancer. CDR3s include the opening cysteine and the closing phenylalanine or tryptophan. Each record gives: V gene, J gene, CDR3 protein.

v_gene: TRBV28
j_gene: TRBJ2-1
CDR3aa: CASRELNNEQFF

v_gene: TRBV4-2
j_gene: TRBJ2-3
CDR3aa: CASSQEGGGRGLAGGDTQYF

v_gene: TRBV7-2
j_gene: TRBJ2-5
CDR3aa: CASSLLGETQYF

v_gene: TRBV23-1
j_gene: TRBJ2-5
CDR3aa: CASPRQGETQYF

v_gene: TRBV7-2
j_gene: TRBJ1-2
CDR3aa: CASSLPWTGGFYGYTF

v_gene: TRBV30
j_gene: TRBJ1-5
CDR3aa: CAWSVGQHQPQHF

v_gene: TRBV28
j_gene: TRBJ2-1
CDR3aa: CASTLPGTGPYNEQFF

v_gene: TRBV29-1
j_gene: TRBJ2-3
CDR3aa: CSAEAGAGVDTQYF

v_gene: TRBV4-2
j_gene: TRBJ2-7
CDR3aa: CASSPGPGTSYYEQYF

v_gene: TRBV7-2
j_gene: TRBJ2-5
CDR3aa: CASSFGGGIETQYF

v_gene: TRBV6-5
j_gene: TRBJ2-7
CDR3aa: CASRPGTSGWQYF

v_gene: TRBV4-3
j_gene: TRBJ2-3
CDR3aa: CASSQGGQGLTDTQYF

v_gene: TRBV6-5
j_gene: TRBJ2-7
CDR3aa: CASSYSGGDSYEQYF

v_gene: TRBV6-8
j_gene: TRBJ1-2
CDR3aa: CASRSSPNPLGYGYTF

v_gene: TRBV6-1
j_gene: TRBJ1-1
CDR3aa: CASRRQGVNTEAFF

v_gene: TRBV9
j_gene: TRBJ2-3
CDR3aa: CASSVGSQGRSDTQYF

v_gene: TRBV7-9
j_gene: TRBJ1-1
CDR3aa: CASSLGGPGTEAFF

v_gene: TRBV6-6
j_gene: TRBJ2-5
CDR3aa: CASSQRQGRETQYF

v_gene: TRBV29-1
j_gene: TRBJ2-3
CDR3aa: CSVDGPGADTQYF

v_gene: TRBV11-2
j_gene: TRBJ2-1
CDR3aa: CASSFGGTSQYEQFF